This T cell receptor beta chain was profiled in a study of read filtering for tumor transcriptome and immune sequencing. Whole-study results and caveats: Approximately 80% of IR-seq clonotypes had one read, totaling about 3.5% of reads; RNA-seq: approximately 73% and 42%.

Germline-derived CDR1 and CDR2 are SQVTM and ANQGSEA. CDR3 size: 12 residues. From about 0.4 ug of RNA, a library with molecular barcoded alpha/delta and beta/gamma adaptors was made. TCRdb passed the reads through MiXCR, listing each CDR3 protein once. The sample yields 100,000 to 150,000 distinct CDR3 sequences, approximately 13% seen once. This clonotype was observed a handful of times. Its matching antigen is unknown. The germline gene is not matched at one end of the junction; a read error may be the cause. The receptor was derived from a donor at least 40 years old with multiple myeloma. The chain recombines TRBV29-1 with TRBJ1-3; D gene ambiguous. The material sequenced was a population of CD138-negative cells sorted from bone marrow. CDR3: CSVLDKGNAIYF. The CDR3 DNA reads TGCAGCGTTTTAGACAAGGGAAACGCCATATATTTT.